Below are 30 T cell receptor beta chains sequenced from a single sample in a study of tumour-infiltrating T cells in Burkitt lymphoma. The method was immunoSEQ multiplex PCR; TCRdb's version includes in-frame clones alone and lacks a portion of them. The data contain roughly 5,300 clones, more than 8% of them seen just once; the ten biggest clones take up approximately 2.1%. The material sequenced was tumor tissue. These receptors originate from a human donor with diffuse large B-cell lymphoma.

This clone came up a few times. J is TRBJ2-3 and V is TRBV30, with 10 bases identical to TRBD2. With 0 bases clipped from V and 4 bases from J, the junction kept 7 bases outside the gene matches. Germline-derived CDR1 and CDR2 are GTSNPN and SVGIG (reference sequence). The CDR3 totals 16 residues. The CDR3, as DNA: TGTGCCTGGAGTGTACTAGTAGCGGGGGGACCAGATACGCAGTATTTT. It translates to CAWSVLVAGGPDTQYF.

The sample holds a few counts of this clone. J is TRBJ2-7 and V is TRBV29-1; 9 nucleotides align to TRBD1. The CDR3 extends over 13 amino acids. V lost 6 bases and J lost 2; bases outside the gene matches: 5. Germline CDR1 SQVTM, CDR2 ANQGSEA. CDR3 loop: CSVPGQGTYEQYF. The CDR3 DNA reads TGCAGCGTACCCGGACAGGGGACCTACGAGCAGTACTTC.

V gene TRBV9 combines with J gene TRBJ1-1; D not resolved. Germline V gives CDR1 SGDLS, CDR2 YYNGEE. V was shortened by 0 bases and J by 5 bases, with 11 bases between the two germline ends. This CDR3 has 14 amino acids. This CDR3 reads CASSVGLRGTEAFF. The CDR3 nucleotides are TGTGCCAGCAGCGTAGGGCTCCGAGGGACTGAAGCTTTCTTT.

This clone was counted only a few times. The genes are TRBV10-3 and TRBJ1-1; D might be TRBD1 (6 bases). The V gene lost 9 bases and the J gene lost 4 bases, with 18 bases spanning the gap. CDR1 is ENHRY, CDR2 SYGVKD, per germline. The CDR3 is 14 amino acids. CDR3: CAIQSGHLSTEAFF. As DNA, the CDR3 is TGTGCCATACAGTCGGGACACTTGAGCACTGAAGCTTTCTTT.

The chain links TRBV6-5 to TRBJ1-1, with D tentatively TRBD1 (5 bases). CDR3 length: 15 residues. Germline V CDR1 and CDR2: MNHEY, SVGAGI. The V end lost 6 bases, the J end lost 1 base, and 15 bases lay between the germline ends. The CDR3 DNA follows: TGTGCCAGCAGACACGGTCCAGGGCAGAACACTGAAGCTTTCTTT. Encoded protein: CASRHGPGQNTEAFF.

The CDR3 DNA reads as TGTGCCATCAGTGGGGGTATTGGACTGTTTTTT. Amino acid sequence: CAISGGIGLFF. The rearrangement joins TRBV10-3 to TRBJ1-4; no reliable D call. Germline V lookup: CDR1 ENHRY, CDR2 SYGVKD. V was pared by 4 bases and J by 13 bases, with 10 bases between. This CDR3 has 11 residues.

The CDR3 loop is CAITGRHNSPLHF. The CDR3 DNA reads as TGTGCCATCACCGGAAGGCATAATTCACCCCTCCACTTT. V gene TRBV10-3 combines with J gene TRBJ1-6; D remains ambiguous. Germline V lookup: CDR1 ENHRY, CDR2 SYGVKD. The CDR3 has 13 amino acids. The ends were cut back, 7 bases at V and 5 bases at J, with 9 bases in the middle.

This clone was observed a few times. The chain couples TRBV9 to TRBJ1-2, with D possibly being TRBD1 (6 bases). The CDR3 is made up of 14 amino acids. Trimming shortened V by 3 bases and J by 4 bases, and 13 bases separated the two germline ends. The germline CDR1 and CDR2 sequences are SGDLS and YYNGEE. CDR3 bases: TGTGCCAGCAGCGCATTAGGACAGTCCTATGGCTACACCTTC. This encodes CASSALGQSYGYTF.

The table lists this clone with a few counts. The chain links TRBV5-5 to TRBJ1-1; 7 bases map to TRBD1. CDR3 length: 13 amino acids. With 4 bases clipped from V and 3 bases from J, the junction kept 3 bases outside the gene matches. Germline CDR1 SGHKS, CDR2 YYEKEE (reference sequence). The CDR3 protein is CASSPQGDTEAFF. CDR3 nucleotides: TGTGCCAGCAGCCCCCAGGGGGACACTGAAGCTTTCTTT.

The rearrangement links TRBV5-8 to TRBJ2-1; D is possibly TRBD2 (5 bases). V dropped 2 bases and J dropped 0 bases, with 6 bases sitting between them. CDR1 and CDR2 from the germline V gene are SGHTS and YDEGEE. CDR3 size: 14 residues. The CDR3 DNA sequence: TGTGCCAGCAGCTTCCGGGACTCCTACAATGAGCAGTTCTTC. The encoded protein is CASSFRDSYNEQFF. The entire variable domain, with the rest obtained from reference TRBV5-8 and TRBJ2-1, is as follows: EAGVTQSPTHLIKTRGQQATLRCSPISGHTSVYWYQQALGLGLQFLLWYDEGEERNRGNFPPRFSGRQFPNYSSELNVNALELEDSALYLCASSFRDSYNEQFFGPGTRLTVL.

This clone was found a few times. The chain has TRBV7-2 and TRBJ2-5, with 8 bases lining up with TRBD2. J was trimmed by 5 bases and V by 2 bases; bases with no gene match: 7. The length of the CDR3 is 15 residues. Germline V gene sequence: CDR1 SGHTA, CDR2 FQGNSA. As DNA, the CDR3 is TGTGCCAGCAGCTTACAGGGACTAGGGGCGGAGACCCAGTACTTC. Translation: CASSLQGLGAETQYF.

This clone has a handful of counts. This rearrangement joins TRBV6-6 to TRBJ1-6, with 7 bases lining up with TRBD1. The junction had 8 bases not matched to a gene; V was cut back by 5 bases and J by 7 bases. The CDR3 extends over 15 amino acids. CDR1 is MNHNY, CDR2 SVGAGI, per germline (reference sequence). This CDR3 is CASSPGGTANSPLHF. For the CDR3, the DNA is TGTGCCAGCAGTCCAGGGGGGACGGCAAATTCACCCCTCCACTTT.

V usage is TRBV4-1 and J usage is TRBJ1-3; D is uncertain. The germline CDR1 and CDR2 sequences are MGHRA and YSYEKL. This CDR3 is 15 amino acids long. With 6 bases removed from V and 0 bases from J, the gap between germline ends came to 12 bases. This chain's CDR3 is CASSSDGYSGNTIYF. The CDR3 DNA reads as TGCGCCAGCAGTTCCGACGGCTACTCTGGAAACACCATATATTTT.

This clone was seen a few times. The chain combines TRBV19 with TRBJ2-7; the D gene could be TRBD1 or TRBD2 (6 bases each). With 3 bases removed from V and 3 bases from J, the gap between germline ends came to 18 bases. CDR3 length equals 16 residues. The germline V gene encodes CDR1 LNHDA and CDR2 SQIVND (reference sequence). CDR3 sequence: CASSMGGRVLFYEQYF. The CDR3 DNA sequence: TGTGCCAGTAGTATGGGGGGCAGGGTTCTCTTCTACGAGCAGTACTTC. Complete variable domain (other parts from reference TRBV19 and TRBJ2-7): DGGITQSPKYLFRKEGQNVTLSCEQNLNHDAMYWYRQDPGQGLRLIYYSQIVNDFQKGDIAEGYSVSREKKESFPLTVTSAQKNPTAFYLCASSMGGRVLFYEQYFGPGTRLTVT.

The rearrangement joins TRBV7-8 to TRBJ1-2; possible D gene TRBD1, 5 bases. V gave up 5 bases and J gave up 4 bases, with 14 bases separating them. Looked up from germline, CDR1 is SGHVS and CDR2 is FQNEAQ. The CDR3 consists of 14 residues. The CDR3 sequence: CASSREAGGYGYTF. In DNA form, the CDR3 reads TGTGCCAGCAGCCGCGAAGCGGGGGGCTATGGCTACACCTTC.

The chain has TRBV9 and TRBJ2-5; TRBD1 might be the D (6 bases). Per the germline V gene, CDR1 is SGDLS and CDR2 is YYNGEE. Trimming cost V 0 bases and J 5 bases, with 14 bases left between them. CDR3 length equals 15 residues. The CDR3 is CASSVAPQGGETQYF. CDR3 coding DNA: TGTGCCAGCAGCGTAGCTCCACAGGGCGGGGAGACCCAGTACTTC.

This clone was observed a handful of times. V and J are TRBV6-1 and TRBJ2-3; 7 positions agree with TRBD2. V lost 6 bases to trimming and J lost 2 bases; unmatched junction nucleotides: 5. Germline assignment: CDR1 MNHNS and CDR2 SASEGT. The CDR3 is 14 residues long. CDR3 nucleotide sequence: TGTGCCAGCAGGGCGGGACTAATCACAGATACGCAGTATTTT. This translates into CASRAGLITDTQYF.

CDR3 nucleotides: TGTGCCAGCAGTGAAGACCAGGGAGTAGGAGAGACCCAGTACTTC. Its translation: CASSEDQGVGETQYF. The chain combines TRBV2 with TRBJ2-5; D may be TRBD1 or TRBD2 (5 bases each). The CDR3 is 15 amino acids. V dropped 1 base and J dropped 4 bases, with 13 bases sitting between them. The germline V gene has CDR1 SNHLY and CDR2 FYNNEI.

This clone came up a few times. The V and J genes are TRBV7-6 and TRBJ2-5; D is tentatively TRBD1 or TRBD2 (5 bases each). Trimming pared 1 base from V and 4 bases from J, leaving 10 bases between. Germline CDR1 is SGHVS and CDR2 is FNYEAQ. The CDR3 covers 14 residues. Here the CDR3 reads CASSLGGSRETQYF. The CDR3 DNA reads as TGTGCCAGCAGCTTAGGGGGGTCCCGAGAGACCCAGTACTTC. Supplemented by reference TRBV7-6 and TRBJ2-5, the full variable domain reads GAGVSQSPRYKVTKRGQDVALRCDPISGHVSLYWYRQALGQGPEFLTYFNYEAQQDKSGLPNDRFSAERPEGSISTLTIQRTEQRDSAMYRCASSLGGSRETQYFGPGTRLLVL.

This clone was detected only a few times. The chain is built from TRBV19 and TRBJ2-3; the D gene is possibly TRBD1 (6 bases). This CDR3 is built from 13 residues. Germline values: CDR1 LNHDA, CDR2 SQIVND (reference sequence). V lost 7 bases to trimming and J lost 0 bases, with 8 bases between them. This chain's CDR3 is CASNQGSTDTQYF. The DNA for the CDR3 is TGTGCCAGTAATCAGGGGAGCACAGATACGCAGTATTTT.

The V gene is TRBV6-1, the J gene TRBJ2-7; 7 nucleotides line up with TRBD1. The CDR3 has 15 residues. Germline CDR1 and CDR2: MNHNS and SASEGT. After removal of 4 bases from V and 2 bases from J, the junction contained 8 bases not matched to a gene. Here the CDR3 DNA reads TGTGCCAGCAGTGGAAGACAGGGAGTAACCTACGAGCAGTACTTC. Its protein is CASSGRQGVTYEQYF.

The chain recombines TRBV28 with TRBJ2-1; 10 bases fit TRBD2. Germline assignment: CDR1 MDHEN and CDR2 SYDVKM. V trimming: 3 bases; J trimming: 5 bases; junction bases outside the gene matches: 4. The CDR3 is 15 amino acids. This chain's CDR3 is CASSFTSGANNEQFF. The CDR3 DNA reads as TGTGCCAGCAGTTTTACTAGCGGGGCTAACAATGAGCAGTTCTTC.

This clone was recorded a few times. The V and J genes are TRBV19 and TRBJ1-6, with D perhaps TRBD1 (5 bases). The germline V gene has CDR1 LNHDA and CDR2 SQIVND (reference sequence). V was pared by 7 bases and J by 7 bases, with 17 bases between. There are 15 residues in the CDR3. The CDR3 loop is CASTPATALNSPLHF. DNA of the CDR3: TGTGCCAGTACCCCCGCGACAGCTCTAAATTCACCCCTCCACTTT.

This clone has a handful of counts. The CDR3 DNA follows: TGCAGCGTTGGCCACAGGGGGTCGGGCAATCAGCCCCAGCATTTT. It specifies CSVGHRGSGNQPQHF. The rearrangement joins TRBV29-1 to TRBJ1-5; 8 positions agree with TRBD1. The CDR3 extends over 15 amino acids. With 4 bases clipped from V and 2 bases from J, the junction kept 7 bases outside the gene matches. Per germline, CDR1 SQVTM and CDR2 ANQGSEA.

As DNA, the CDR3 is TGCAGCGTCGGGATGGGGGGGAACGAGCAGTACTTC. This sequence encodes CSVGMGGNEQYF. The chain combines TRBV29-1 with TRBJ2-5; TRBD2 agrees at 7 bases. The closer fit of TRBJ2-7 to the DNA end suggests the J call may be wrong. The CDR3 extends over 12 amino acids. CDR1 is SQVTM, CDR2 ANQGSEA, per germline.

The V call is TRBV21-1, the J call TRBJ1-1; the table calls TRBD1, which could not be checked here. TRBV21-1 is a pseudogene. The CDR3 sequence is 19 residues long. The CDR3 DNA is TGTGCCAGCAGCTTACAGGGGGAACAGGGGGCGCGTAGGTTGGCTGAAGCTTTCTTT. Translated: CASSLQGEQGARRLAEAFF.

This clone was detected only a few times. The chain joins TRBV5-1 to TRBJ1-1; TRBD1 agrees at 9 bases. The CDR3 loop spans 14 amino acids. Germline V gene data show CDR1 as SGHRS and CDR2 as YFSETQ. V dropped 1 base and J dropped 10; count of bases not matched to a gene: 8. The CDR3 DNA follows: TGCGCCAGCAGCTTGTGGGACAGGGTAAGCGGAGCTTTCTTT. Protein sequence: CASSLWDRVSGAFF.

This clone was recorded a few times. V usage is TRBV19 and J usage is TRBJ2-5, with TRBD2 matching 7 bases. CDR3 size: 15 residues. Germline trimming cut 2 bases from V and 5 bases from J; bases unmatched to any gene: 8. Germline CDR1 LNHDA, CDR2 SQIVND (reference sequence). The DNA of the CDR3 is TGTGCCAGTAGTATAACTAGCGCAACGTATGAGACCCAGTACTTC. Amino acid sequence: CASSITSATYETQYF.

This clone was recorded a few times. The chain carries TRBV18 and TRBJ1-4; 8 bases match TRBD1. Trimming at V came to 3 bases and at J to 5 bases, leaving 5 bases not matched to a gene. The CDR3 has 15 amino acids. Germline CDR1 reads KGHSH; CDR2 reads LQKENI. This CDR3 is CASSPRTGRNEKLFF. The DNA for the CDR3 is TGTGCCAGCTCACCCAGGACAGGGAGGAATGAAAAACTGTTTTTT. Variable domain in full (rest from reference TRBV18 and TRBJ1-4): NAGVMQNPRHLVRRRGQEARLRCSPMKGHSHVYWYRQLPEEGLKFMVYLQKENIIDESGMPKERFSAEFPKEGPSILRIQQVVRGDSAAYFCASSPRTGRNEKLFFGSGTQLSVL.

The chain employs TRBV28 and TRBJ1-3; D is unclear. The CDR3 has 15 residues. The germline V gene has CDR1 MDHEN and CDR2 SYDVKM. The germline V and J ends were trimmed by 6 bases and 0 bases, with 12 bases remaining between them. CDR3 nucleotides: TGTGCCAGCAGCCCGCCAGTTATCTCTGGAAACACCATATATTTT. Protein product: CASSPPVISGNTIYF.